The 20 T cell receptor beta chains in this list originate from one sample, sequenced in a study of blood T cell repertoires in COVID-19. Assay used: immunoSEQ multiplex PCR; TCRdb lists only in-frame clones, some missing. The sample consists of some 50,000 clones, approximately 80% of them appearing once. Sequences were obtained from peripheral blood. All receptors derive from a human donor with active or convalescent COVID-19. The donor label of this sample is uncertain.

The chain is built from TRBV24-1 and TRBJ2-2, with D uncertain. Germline loops: CDR1 KGHDR, CDR2 SFDVKD. The ends were cut back, 0 bases at V and 6 bases at J, with 10 bases in the middle. The CDR3 is made up of 15 amino acids. CDR3 sequence reads: CATSDLRALSGELFF. CDR3 nucleotides: TGTGCCACCAGTGATTTGCGCGCGTTATCCGGGGAGCTGTTTTTT.

The rearrangement joins TRBV7-2 to TRBJ2-5; a possible D gene is TRBD2 (6 bases). V dropped 0 bases and J dropped 5 bases, with 10 bases sitting between them. CDR1 SGHTA and CDR2 FQGNSA come from the germline V gene. The CDR3 consists of 14 residues. Written as DNA, the CDR3 is TGTGCCAGCAGCTTAGCGGGAGGTCCTGAGACCCAGTACTTC. Its protein is CASSLAGGPETQYF.

The sample holds a few counts of this clone. J is TRBJ1-5 and V is TRBV2; TRBD1 agrees at 7 bases. The CDR3 spans 16 residues. Germline V CDR1 and CDR2: SNHLY, FYNNEI. V was pared by 5 bases and J by 2 bases, with 9 bases of the junction left unmatched. The CDR3 sequence is CASSRTGGGGNQPQHF. The CDR3 bases are TGTGCCAGCAGTCGGACAGGCGGTGGTGGCAATCAGCCCCAGCATTTT.

The rearrangement joins TRBV27 to TRBJ1-4, with TRBD1 matching over 10 bases. The CDR3 runs to 14 residues. Germline values: CDR1 MNHEY, CDR2 SMNVEV (reference sequence). With 3 bases clipped from V and 10 bases from J, the junction kept 5 bases outside the gene matches. In nucleotides, the CDR3 is TGTGCCAGCAGTTTGGGACAGGGGTTAGGAAAACTGTTTTTT. It is translated as CASSLGQGLGKLFF.

This clone was seen just once. The chain recombines TRBV5-1 with TRBJ1-3; D is uncertain. Germline assignment: CDR1 SGHRS and CDR2 YFSETQ. Trimming removed 6 bases at V and 2 bases at J, with 12 bases between. This CDR3 is 14 amino acids long. CDR3 amino acids: CASTFGGTGNTIYF. The CDR3 DNA sequence: TGCGCCAGCACGTTCGGAGGGACTGGAAACACCATATATTTT.

V and J are TRBV24-1 and TRBJ2-1; TRBD1 aligns across 8 bases. Trimming removed 4 bases from V and 8 bases from J; junction bases left unmatched: 9. This CDR3 contains 15 residues. CDR1 and CDR2 from the germline V gene are KGHDR and SFDVKD. The CDR3 here is CATSDQGAIIDEQFF. The CDR3 DNA follows: TGTGCCACCAGTGACCAGGGGGCAATAATCGATGAGCAGTTCTTC.

The chain joins TRBV6-6 to TRBJ1-2; weak D call: TRBD1 (6 bases). The CDR3 loop spans 15 amino acids. CDR1 is MNHNY and CDR2 is SVGAGI in the germline V gene (reference sequence). V was clipped by 6 bases and J by 5 bases, with 19 bases between them. In DNA, the CDR3 is TGTGCCAGCAGCCTACAGGGAGGGAGTGGTTATGGCTACACCTTC. It encodes CASSLQGGSGYGYTF.

This chain connects TRBV6-2 or TRBV6-3 to TRBJ2-6; maybe TRBD1 (5 bases). With 0 bases removed from V and 2 bases from J, the gap between germline ends came to 23 bases. The V gene's germline CDR1 is MNHEY and CDR2 SVGEGT. This CDR3 contains 21 residues. In DNA form, the CDR3 reads TGTGCCAGCAGTTACTCAGGCAGGGCAGCTTATTTCGACACTGGGGCCAACGTCCTGACTTTC. Translated, it gives CASSYSGRAAYFDTGANVLTF.

The rearrangement uses TRBV6-5 and TRBJ2-1; a possible D gene is TRBD1 (5 bases). The V end was cut by 2 bases, the J end by 0 bases, with 8 bases between. The germline gives CDR1 MNHEY, CDR2 SVGAGI. The CDR3 is 15 amino acids. The CDR3 loop reads CASSYGASSYNEQFF. The CDR3 DNA is TGTGCCAGCAGTTACGGGGCGAGCTCCTACAATGAGCAGTTCTTC.

The chain employs TRBV18 and TRBJ2-3, with 7 bases aligning to TRBD1. In germline, CDR1 is KGHSH, CDR2 LQKENI. V dropped 3 bases and J dropped 2; count of bases not matched to a gene: 5. This CDR3 is 15 amino acids long. The CDR3 nucleotides are TGTGCCAGCTCACCGTCCCAGGGGGTCACAGATACGCAGTATTTT. As protein: CASSPSQGVTDTQYF.

The genes are TRBV3-1 (or the pseudogene TRBV3-2) and TRBJ1-6; no firm D call. The CDR3 loop spans 15 amino acids. The germline CDR1 and CDR2 sequences are LGHDT and YNNKEL (reference sequence). V gave up 3 bases and J gave up 8 bases, with 14 bases separating them. CDR3 in amino acids: CASSHGGKGDSPLHF. The CDR3 nucleotides are TGTGCCAGCAGCCATGGAGGGAAAGGAGATTCACCCCTCCACTTT.

The rearrangement uses TRBV7-2 and TRBJ2-1, with 10 bases that match TRBD2. The CDR3 has 16 amino acids. The ends lost 3 bases at V and 7 bases at J; junction bases unmatched: 9. Germline lookup yields CDR1 SGHTA and CDR2 FQGNSA. CDR3 sequence (DNA): TGTGCCAGCAGCTTCCCTAGCGGGAGACTCGTAAATGAGCAGTTCTTC. This translates into CASSFPSGRLVNEQFF. Using reference TRBV7-2 and TRBJ2-1 for the parts outside the CDR3, the full variable domain is GAGVSQSPSNKVTEKGKDVELRCDPISGHTALYWYRQSLGQGLEFLIYFQGNSAPDKSGLPSDRFSAERTGGSVSTLTIQRTQQEDSAVYLCASSFPSGRLVNEQFFGPGTRLTVL.

J is TRBJ2-1 and V is TRBV9; 13 bases fit TRBD2. With V trimmed by 0 bases and J by 10 bases, 7 bases remained unmatched. Germline CDR1 and CDR2: SGDLS and YYNGEE. The CDR3 is made up of 16 amino acids. The CDR3 loop is CASSVGPGLAGREQFF. CDR3 sequence (DNA): TGTGCCAGCAGCGTAGGTCCGGGACTAGCGGGAAGGGAGCAGTTCTTC.

The V call is TRBV2, the J call TRBJ1-3; 8 bases fit TRBD1. The CDR3 consists of 16 residues. V dropped 7 bases and J dropped 3; count of bases not matched to a gene: 11. CDR1 and CDR2 from the germline V gene are SNHLY and FYNNEI. The chain's CDR3 is CASKGRGLMFGNTIYF. DNA for the CDR3: TGTGCCAGCAAAGGCAGGGGGCTAATGTTTGGAAACACCATATATTTT.

V gene TRBV5-1 combines with J gene TRBJ2-1; 8 nucleotides agree with TRBD1. The germline V gene encodes CDR1 SGHRS and CDR2 YFSETQ. V was pared by 1 base and J by 7 bases, with 4 bases of the junction left unmatched. The CDR3 is 14 residues long. This CDR3 reads CASSLPRGLNEQFF. CDR3 bases: TGCGCCAGCAGCTTGCCCAGGGGGCTAAATGAGCAGTTCTTC.

The V and J genes are TRBV4-3 and TRBJ1-2, with a possible D match to TRBD1 (5 bases). V lost 3 bases and J 2 bases, leaving 13 bases between the germline ends. The germline CDR1 and CDR2 sequences are LGHNA and YSLEER. This CDR3 region has 15 residues. CDR3 loop: CASSHSRALNYGYTF. The CDR3 DNA follows: TGCGCCAGCAGCCACTCCAGGGCGCTAAACTATGGCTACACCTTC.

V and J are TRBV24-1 and TRBJ2-3, with TRBD1 identical over 9 bases. The CDR3 is made up of 17 amino acids. Per the germline V gene, CDR1 is KGHDR and CDR2 is SFDVKD. V shed 0 bases and J 0 bases; nucleotides not matched to a gene: 3. This CDR3 reads CATSDLRGQGSTDTQYF. CDR3 bases: TGTGCCACCAGTGATTTGAGAGGACAGGGGAGCACAGATACGCAGTATTTT.

The rearrangement links TRBV25-1 to TRBJ2-4, with 8 bases lining up with TRBD1. Germline V gene lookup returns CDR1 MGHDK and CDR2 SYGVNS. The CDR3 extends over 16 amino acids. V lost 6 bases and J lost 0; bases outside the gene matches: 7. The CDR3 loop is CASSPDRGKAKNIQYF. The DNA for the CDR3 is TGTGCCAGCAGCCCAGACAGGGGAAAAGCCAAAAACATTCAGTACTTC. The whole variable domain, filled in from reference TRBV25-1 and TRBJ2-4, reads EADIYQTPRYLVIGTGKKITLECSQTMGHDKMYWYQQDPGMELHLIHYSYGVNSTEKGDLSSESTVSRIRTEHFPLTLESARPSHTSQYLCASSPDRGKAKNIQYFGAGTRLSVL.

On this clone itself: One junction end disagrees with the germline gene, perhaps due to a read error. This rearrangement joins TRBV7-7 to TRBJ2-7; D might be TRBD1 or TRBD2, each matching 5 bases. CDR3 length: 13 residues. The germline V gene has CDR1 SSHAT and CDR2 FNYEAQ (reference sequence). CDR3 amino acids: CASSLAQGYEQYF. The CDR3 nucleotides are TGTGCTAGCAGCTTAGCGCAGGGCTACGAGCAGTACTTC. The variable domain in full, with the rest retrieved from reference TRBV7-7 and TRBJ2-7, is GAGVSQSPRYKVTKRGQDVTLRCDPISSHATLYWYQQALGQGPEFLTYFNYEAQPDKSGLPSDRFSAERPEGSISTLTIQRTEQRDSAMYRCASSLAQGYEQYFGPGTRLTVT.

This chain uses TRBV27 with TRBJ1-1, with D possibly matching TRBD1 (6 bases). The CDR3 spans 13 residues. Germline V gives CDR1 MNHEY, CDR2 SMNVEV (reference sequence). Trimming took off 6 bases at V and 0 bases at J, with 8 bases between the two ends. This CDR3 reads CASRGGMNTEAFF. CDR3 in DNA: TGTGCCAGCAGAGGGGGAATGAACACTGAAGCTTTCTTT.